This T cell receptor (beta chain) was observed in a study of CD8 T cells in ankylosing spondylitis. The CDR3 runs to 16 residues. Germline lookup yields CDR1 SGHRS and CDR2 YFSETQ. Trimming took off 0 bases at V and 0 bases at J, with 11 bases between the two ends. Whole-study findings and limits: Ankylosing spondylitis blood seemed to carry a telltale TCR beta motif made of several highly homologous variants. In reactive arthritis synovial fluid and blood, some motif variants had been reported before. In ankylosing spondylitis patients, matched synovial fluid reportedly showed significant enrichment of disease-linked clones. Within peripheral blood, clones linked to disease were CD8+ and relatively rare.

MiXCR was run by TCRdb on the 5' RACE reads, yielding one entry per CDR3 protein. This table holds around 390,000 distinct CDR3 sequences, approximately 20% found once. The table lists this clonotype with a few counts. The antigen remains undetermined. The specimen was blood, either unsorted or a sorted T cell fraction (not recorded which). This TCR was recovered from a male donor with ankylosing spondylitis. The V call is TRBV5-1, the J call TRBJ2-3, with a weak D call TRBD2 (5 bases). This CDR3 reads CASSLARAASTDTQYF. The CDR3 coding sequence is TGCGCCAGCAGCTTGGCCAGAGCGGCTAGCACAGATACGCAGTATTTT.